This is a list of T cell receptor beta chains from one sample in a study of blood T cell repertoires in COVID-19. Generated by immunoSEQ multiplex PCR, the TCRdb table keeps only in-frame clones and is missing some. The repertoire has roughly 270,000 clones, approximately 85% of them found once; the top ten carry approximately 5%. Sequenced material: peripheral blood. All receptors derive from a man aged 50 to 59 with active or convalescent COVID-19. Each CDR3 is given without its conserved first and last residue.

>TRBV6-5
ASTGTSGSQQTQY
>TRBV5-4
ASSLGLAGTDTQY
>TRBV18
ASSGRGVSEQF
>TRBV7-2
ASSPEGLQGEQF
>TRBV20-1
SASPPLGQNYGYT
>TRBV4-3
ASSQDLVQGWTEAF
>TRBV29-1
SVVAPPRETGWRESSYNEQF
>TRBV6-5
ASRGGAPNTEAF
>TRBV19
ASSIRGDGNSPLH
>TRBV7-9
ASSLVYRENTQY
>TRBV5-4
ASSGNRDGDTQY
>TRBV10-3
AISARQGVYGYT
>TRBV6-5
ASSSPTGSSYNEQF
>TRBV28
ASSLKVTYEQY
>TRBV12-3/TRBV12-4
ASRQTSGSEQF
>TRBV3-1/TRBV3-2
ASSQAPASGHYEQY
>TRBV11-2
ASSLDRGPAF
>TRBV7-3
ASSLMAGGGYT
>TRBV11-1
ASARRGNTGELF
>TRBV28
ASQTGGGLPNTGELF
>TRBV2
ASRARSSNQPQH
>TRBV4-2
ASSQETGTSGEQF
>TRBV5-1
ASSLVGPRATNEKLF